This TCR beta chain was captured in a study of CD8+ T cells in alopecia areata. Germline CDR1 SQVTM, CDR2 ANQGSEA. The CDR3 totals 15 residues. V dropped 7 bases and J dropped 4 bases, with 22 bases sitting between them. Extracted RNA was reverse transcribed, and the resulting cDNA served as sequencing template. Data came from immunoSEQ multiplex PCR; TCRdb stores just in-frame clones and leaves some out. The sample records 30,000 to 35,000 clones, around 60% being singletons. This clone showed up just a few times. The specimen sequenced was NKG2D-high CD8+ T cells sorted from blood. This TCR derives from a human donor with alopecia areata. The V gene is TRBV29-1, the J gene TRBJ1-2; D gene unclear. In DNA, the CDR3 is TGCAGCGCCGGCTGGCCGACGGACCCCCGCTATGGCTACACCTTC. It translates to CSAGWPTDPRYGYTF.